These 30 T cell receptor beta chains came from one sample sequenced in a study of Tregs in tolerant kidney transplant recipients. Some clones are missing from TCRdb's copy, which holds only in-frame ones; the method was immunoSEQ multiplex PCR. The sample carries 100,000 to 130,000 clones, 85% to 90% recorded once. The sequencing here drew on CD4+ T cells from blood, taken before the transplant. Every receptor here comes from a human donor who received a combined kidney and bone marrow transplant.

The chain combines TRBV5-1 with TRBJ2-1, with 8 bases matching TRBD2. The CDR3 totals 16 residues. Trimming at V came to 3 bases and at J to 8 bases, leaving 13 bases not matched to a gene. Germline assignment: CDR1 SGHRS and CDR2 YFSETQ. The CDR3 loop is CASSSLSAGGVDEQFF. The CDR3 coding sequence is TGCGCCAGCAGCTCCCTTTCAGCCGGGGGGGTCGATGAGCAGTTCTTC.

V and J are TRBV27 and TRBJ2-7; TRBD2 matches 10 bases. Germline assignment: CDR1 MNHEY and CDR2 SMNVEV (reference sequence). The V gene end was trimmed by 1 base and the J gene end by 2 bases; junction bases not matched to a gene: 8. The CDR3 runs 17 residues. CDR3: CASSLYGSGGGPYEQYF. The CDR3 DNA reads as TGTGCCAGCAGTTTATACGGAAGCGGGGGGGGCCCCTACGAGCAGTACTTC.

CDR3 protein: CASSYFAPGQGSTQYF. The CDR3 region has the DNA TGTGCCAGCAGTTACTTCGCCCCGGGACAGGGGAGTACGCAGTATTTT. The J gene is TRBJ2-3, the V gene TRBV6-5; 10 positions agree with TRBD1. The CDR3 totals 16 residues. CDR1 MNHEY and CDR2 SVGAGI come from the germline V gene. Germline trimming cut 1 base from V and 8 bases from J; bases unmatched to any gene: 9.

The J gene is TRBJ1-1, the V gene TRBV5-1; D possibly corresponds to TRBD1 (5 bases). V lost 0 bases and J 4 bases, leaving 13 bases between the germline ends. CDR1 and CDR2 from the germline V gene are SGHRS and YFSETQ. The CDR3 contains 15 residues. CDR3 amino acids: CASSLVWGVSTEAFF. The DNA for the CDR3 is TGCGCCAGCAGCTTGGTTTGGGGGGTCTCCACTGAAGCTTTCTTT.

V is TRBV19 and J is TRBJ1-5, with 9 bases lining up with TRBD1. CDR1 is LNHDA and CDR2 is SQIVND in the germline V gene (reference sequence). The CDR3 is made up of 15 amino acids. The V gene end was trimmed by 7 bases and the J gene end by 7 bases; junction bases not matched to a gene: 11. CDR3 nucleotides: TGTGCCAGTATCCCCGGGACAGGGCAGGACCAGCCCCAGCATTTT. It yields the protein CASIPGTGQDQPQHF. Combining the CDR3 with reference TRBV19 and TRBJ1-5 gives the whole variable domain DGGITQSPKYLFRKEGQNVTLSCEQNLNHDAMYWYRQDPGQGLRLIYYSQIVNDFQKGDIAEGYSVSREKKESFPLTVTSAQKNPTAFYLCASIPGTGQDQPQHFGDGTRLSIL.

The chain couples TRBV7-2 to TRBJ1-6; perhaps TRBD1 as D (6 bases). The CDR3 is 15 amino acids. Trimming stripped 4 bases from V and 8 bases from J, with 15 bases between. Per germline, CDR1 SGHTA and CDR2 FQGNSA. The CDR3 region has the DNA TGTGCCAGCAGCTCTAGGGGGTATAGGGATTCACCCCTCCACTTT. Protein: CASSSRGYRDSPLHF.

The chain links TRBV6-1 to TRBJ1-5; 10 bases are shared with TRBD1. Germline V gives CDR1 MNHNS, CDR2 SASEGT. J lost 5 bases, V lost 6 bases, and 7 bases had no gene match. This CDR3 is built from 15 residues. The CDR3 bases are TGTGCCAGCAGACTGAGACAGGGGGCTGATCAGCCCCAGCATTTT. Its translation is CASRLRQGADQPQHF.

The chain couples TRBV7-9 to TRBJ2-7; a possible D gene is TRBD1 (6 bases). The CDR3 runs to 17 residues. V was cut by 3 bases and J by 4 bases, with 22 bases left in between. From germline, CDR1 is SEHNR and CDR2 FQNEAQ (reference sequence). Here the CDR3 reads CASSFDRDTISGYEQYF. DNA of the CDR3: TGTGCCAGCAGCTTCGACCGGGACACTATATCGGGGTACGAGCAGTACTTC.

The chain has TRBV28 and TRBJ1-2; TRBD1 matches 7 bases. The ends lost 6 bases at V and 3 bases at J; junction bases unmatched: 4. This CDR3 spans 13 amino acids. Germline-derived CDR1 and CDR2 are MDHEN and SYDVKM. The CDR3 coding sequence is TGTGCCAGCAGAGTAGGGACAGACTATGGCTACACCTTC. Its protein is CASRVGTDYGYTF.

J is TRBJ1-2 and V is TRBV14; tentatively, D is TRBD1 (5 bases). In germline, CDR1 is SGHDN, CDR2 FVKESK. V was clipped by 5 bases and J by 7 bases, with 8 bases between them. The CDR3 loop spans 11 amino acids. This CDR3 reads CASSGDSGYTF. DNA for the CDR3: TGTGCCAGCAGCGGGGACTCTGGCTACACCTTC.

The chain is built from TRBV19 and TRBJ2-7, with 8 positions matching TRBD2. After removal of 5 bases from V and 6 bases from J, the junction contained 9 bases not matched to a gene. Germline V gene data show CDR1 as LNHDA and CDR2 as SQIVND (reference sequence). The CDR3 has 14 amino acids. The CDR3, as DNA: TGTGCCAGTAGTCCGGGGGGGGGCCCCGTCGAGCAGTACTTC. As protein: CASSPGGGPVEQYF.

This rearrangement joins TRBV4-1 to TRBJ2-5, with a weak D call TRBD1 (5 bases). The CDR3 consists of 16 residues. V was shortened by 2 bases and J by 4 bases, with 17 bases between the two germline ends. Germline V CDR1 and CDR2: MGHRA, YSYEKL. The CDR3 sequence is CASSQPLGAVGETQYF. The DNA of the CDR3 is TGCGCCAGCAGCCAACCTTTAGGGGCGGTGGGAGAGACCCAGTACTTC.

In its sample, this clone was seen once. The CDR3 DNA reads as TGTGCCAGCAGCCAGGCTAGCGCGACCAATGAGCAGTTCTTC. This translates into CASSQASATNEQFF. This chain links TRBV28 with TRBJ2-1, with D possibly matching TRBD2 (6 bases). This CDR3 is built from 14 residues. V was trimmed by 6 bases and J by 6 bases, leaving 15 bases between them. Germline-derived CDR1 and CDR2 are MDHEN and SYDVKM.

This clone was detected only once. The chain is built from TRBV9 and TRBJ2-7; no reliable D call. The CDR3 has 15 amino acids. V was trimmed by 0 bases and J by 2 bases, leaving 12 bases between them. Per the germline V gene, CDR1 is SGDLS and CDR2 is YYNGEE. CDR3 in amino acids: CASSVGPATAYEQYF. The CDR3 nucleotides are TGTGCCAGCAGCGTAGGGCCAGCGACTGCCTACGAGCAGTACTTC.

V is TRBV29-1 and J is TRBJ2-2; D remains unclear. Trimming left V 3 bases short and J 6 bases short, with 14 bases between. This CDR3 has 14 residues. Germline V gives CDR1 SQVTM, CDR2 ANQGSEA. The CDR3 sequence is CSVEYPGRAGELFF. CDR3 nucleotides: TGCAGCGTTGAGTATCCGGGTAGAGCCGGGGAGCTGTTTTTT.

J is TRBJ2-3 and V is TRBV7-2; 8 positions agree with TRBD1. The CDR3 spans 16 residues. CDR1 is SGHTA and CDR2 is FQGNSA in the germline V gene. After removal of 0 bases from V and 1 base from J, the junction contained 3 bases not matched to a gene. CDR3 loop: CASSLAWGQGTDTQYF. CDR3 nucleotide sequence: TGTGCCAGCAGCTTAGCGTGGGGACAGGGCACAGATACGCAGTATTTT.

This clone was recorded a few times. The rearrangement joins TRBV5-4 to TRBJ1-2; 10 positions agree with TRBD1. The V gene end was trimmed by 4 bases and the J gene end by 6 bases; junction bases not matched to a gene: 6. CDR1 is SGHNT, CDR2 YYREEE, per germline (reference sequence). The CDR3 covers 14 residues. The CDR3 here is CASSANDRGHGYTF. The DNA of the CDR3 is TGTGCCAGCAGCGCAAACGACAGGGGGCATGGCTACACCTTC. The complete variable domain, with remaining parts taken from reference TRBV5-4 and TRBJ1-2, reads ETGVTQSPTHLIKTRGQQVTLRCSSQSGHNTVSWYQQALGQGPQFIFQYYREEENGRGNFPPRFSGLQFPNYSSELNVNALELDDSALYLCASSANDRGHGYTFGSGTRLTVV.

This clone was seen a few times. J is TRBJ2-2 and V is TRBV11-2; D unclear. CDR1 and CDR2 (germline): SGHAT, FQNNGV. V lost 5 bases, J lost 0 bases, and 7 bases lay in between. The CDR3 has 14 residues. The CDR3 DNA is TGTGCCAGCAGCCCTGACTCGAACACCGGGGAGCTGTTTTTT. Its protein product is CASSPDSNTGELFF.

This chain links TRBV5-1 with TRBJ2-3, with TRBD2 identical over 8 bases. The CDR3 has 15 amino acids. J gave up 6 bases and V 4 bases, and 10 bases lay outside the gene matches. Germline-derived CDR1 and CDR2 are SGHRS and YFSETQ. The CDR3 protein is CASSLGFAGGDTQYF. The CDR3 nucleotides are TGCGCCAGCAGCCTAGGCTTTGCGGGAGGTGATACGCAGTATTTT.

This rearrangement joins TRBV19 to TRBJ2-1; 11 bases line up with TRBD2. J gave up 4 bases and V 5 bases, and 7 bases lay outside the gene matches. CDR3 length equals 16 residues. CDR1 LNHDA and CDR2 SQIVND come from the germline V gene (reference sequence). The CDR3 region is CASSAQGLADYNEQFF. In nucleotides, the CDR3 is TGTGCCAGTAGTGCGCAGGGACTAGCGGATTACAATGAGCAGTTCTTC. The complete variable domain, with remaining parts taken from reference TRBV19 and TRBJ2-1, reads DGGITQSPKYLFRKEGQNVTLSCEQNLNHDAMYWYRQDPGQGLRLIYYSQIVNDFQKGDIAEGYSVSREKKESFPLTVTSAQKNPTAFYLCASSAQGLADYNEQFFGPGTRLTVL.

As DNA, the CDR3 is TGTGCCAGCTCACCGACAGGGGGCTATAACTATGGCTACACCTTC. Its translation: CASSPTGGYNYGYTF. This chain links TRBV18 with TRBJ1-2; 10 nucleotides align to TRBD1. V dropped 3 bases and J dropped 1; count of bases not matched to a gene: 2. Germline V gene data show CDR1 as KGHSH and CDR2 as LQKENI. The CDR3 has 15 amino acids.

The CDR3 DNA reads as TGTGCCAGCTCACCCCTTAGCGGGAGGGCTGTCGAGCAGTACTTC. This codes for CASSPLSGRAVEQYF. The chain combines TRBV18 with TRBJ2-7; 11 bases map to TRBD2. Trimming at V came to 3 bases and at J to 6 bases, leaving 7 bases not matched to a gene. Looked up from germline, CDR1 is KGHSH and CDR2 is LQKENI. This CDR3 is 15 amino acids long. The full variable domain, rest sourced from reference TRBV18 and TRBJ2-7, is NAGVMQNPRHLVRRRGQEARLRCSPMKGHSHVYWYRQLPEEGLKFMVYLQKENIIDESGMPKERFSAEFPKEGPSILRIQQVVRGDSAAYFCASSPLSGRAVEQYFGPGTRLTVT.

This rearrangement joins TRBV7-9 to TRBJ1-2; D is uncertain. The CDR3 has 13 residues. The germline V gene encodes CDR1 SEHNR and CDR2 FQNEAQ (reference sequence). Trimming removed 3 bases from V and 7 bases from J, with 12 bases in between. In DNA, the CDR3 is TGTGCCAGCAGCTTTTCCCCGGCGGTTGGCTACACCTTC. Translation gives CASSFSPAVGYTF.

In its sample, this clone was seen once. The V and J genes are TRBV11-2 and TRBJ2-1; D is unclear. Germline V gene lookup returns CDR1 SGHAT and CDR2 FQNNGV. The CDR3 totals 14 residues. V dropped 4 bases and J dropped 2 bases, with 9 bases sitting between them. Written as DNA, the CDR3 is TGTGCCAGCAGCTATTGGCCGCCCTACAATGAGCAGTTCTTC. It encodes CASSYWPPYNEQFF. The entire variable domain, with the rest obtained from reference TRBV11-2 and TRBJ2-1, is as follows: EAGVAQSPRYKIIEKRQSVAFWCNPISGHATLYWYQQILGQGPKLLIQFQNNGVVDDSQLPKDRFSAERLKGVDSTLKIQPAKLEDSAVYLCASSYWPPYNEQFFGPGTRLTVL.

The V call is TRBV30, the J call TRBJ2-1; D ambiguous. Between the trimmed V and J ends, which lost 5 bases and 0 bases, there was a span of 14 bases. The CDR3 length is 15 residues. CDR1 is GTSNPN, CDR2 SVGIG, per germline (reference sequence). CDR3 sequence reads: CAWGATRSSYNEQFF. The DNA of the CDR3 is TGTGCCTGGGGTGCCACACGGAGCTCCTACAATGAGCAGTTCTTC.

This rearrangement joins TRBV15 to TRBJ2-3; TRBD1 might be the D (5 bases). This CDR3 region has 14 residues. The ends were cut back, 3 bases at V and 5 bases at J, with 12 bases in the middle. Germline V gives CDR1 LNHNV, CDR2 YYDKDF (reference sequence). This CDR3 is CATSSRPGLDTQYF. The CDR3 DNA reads TGTGCCACCAGCAGCCGTCCAGGGCTAGATACGCAGTATTTT.

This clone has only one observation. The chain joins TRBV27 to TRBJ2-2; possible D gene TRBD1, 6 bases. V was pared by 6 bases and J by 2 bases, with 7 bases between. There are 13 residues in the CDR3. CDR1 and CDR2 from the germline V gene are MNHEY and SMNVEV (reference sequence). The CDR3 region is CASRQGNTGELFF. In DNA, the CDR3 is TGTGCCAGCAGACAGGGAAACACCGGGGAGCTGTTTTTT.

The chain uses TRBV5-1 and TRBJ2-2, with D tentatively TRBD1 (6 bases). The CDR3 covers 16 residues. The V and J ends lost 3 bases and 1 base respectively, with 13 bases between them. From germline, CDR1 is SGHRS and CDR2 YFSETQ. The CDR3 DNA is TGCGCCAGCAGCTCCCCGGACAGCTGGAACACCGGGGAGCTGTTTTTT. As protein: CASSSPDSWNTGELFF.

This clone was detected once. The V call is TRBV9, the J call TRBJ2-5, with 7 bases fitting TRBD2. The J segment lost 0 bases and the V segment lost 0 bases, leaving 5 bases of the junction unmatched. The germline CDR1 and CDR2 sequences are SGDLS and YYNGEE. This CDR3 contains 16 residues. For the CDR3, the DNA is TGTGCCAGCAGCGTAGGGCTAGCGGACTACCAAGAGACCCAGTACTTC. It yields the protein CASSVGLADYQETQYF.

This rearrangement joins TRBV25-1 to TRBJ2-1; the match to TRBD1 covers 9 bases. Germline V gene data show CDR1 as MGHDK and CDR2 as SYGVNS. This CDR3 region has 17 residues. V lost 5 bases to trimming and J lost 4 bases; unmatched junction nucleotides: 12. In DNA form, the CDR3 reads TGTGCCAGCAGTCGACCGGGACAGGGTTTCAAATACAATGAGCAGTTCTTC. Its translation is CASSRPGQGFKYNEQFF.